The clone carrying this TCR beta chain was seen many times. Antigen: not known. TCRdb ran MiXCR on the 5' RACE reads and lists one entry per CDR3 protein. There are 1,800,000 or so distinct CDR3 sequences in the sample; around 29% occur only once, and 0.25% to 0.3% lies in the top ten. Germline V gene sequence: CDR1 SGHRS, CDR2 YFSETQ. The CDR3 is made up of 13 amino acids. The germline V and J ends were trimmed by 5 bases and 3 bases, with 11 bases remaining between them. This specimen comes from a study of identical twins. Study-level points and caveats: Modelling approaches yielded underestimates of out-of-frame TCR alpha sharing between monozygotic twins. Abundant beta clonotypes from cord blood bore fewer insertions; memory repertoires lacked this pattern. Diverse VJ usage suggested most zero-insertion clonotypes were not invariant T cells.

This clonotype originated in a newborn girl in good health. Sequenced sample: cord blood. The chain carries TRBV5-1 and TRBJ2-5, with D possibly matching TRBD2 (5 bases). The CDR3: CASSIGAEETQYF. CDR3 nucleotide sequence: TGCGCCAGCAGTATAGGAGCGGAAGAGACCCAGTACTTC.